This TCR beta chain was sequenced during a study of somatic mutations in T cells in chronic GVHD (dated by TCRdb to about 2020). Via the germline V gene, CDR1 is LGHNA and CDR2 YSLEER. Here V drops 4 bases and J drops 3 bases, and the junction holds 11 bases not matched to any gene. Including cysteine and phenylalanine, the CDR3 has 17 amino acids. The entry retains the CDR3 DNA only, 51 bases that are in frame from base 1. For sorting, cells were stained with anti-CD3, anti-CD4, anti-CD8 and a Vbeta20 antibody from the IOTest Beta Mark kit and sorted on a FACSAria III to a purity above 99%. Peripheral blood was collected in sodium heparin tubes and mononuclear cells were isolated by Ficoll-Paque PLUS density gradient centrifugation. Before TCRbeta deep sequencing, the CD4+ Vbeta20+, CD4+ Vbeta20-, and CD8+ T cell fractions were FACS-sorted. For this clone: Its antigen is currently not known. Per-base quality was not reported, and no clone a single base away is much larger than it.

Genomic DNA was isolated and then used for the TCRbeta deep sequencing. The immunoSEQ assay, provided as a commercial service, was used for TCRbeta CDR3 sequencing and initial data processing. As for how the authors treated the data: Reads were demultiplexed, adapter and primer sequences were trimmed, similar clones were merged through frequency-ratio clustering, and V, D, J genes were annotated using IMGT. This is the immuneACCESS table as TCRdb keeps it, with only in-frame sequences that have V and J called. A part of the clones is gone; compared with another copy, unresolved V genes explain less than half, and the rest is unexplained. V and J calls and clone size come straight from that table; D and trimming were deduced from the DNA. This sample comprises some 13,000 clones, 78% of them detected only once. The top ten clones comprise around 32% of the sample.

This TCR derives from a male patient in his fifties with chronic graft-versus-host disease. After a transplant, certain T cells may trace back to the graft donor. The sequenced sample was Vbeta20-negative CD4+ T cells from blood. The meaning of the sample's cell subset or site label: CD4+ T cells sorted as TCR Vbeta20 negative by flow cytometry. The rearrangement joined TRBV4-3 to TRBJ2-7; 11 middle bases align to TRBD1. The base sequence is TGCGCCAGCAGCCCAGATATGGGGGGGACAGGGGGCTACGAGCAGTACTTC. Its coded protein is CASSPDMGGTGGYEQYF.